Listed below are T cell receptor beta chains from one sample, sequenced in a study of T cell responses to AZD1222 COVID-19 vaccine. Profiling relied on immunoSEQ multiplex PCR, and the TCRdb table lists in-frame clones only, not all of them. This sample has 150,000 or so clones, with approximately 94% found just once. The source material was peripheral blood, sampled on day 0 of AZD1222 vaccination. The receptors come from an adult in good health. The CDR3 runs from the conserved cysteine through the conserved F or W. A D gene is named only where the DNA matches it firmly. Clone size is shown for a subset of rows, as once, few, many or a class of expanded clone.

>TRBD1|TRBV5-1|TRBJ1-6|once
TGCGCCAGCAGCTTCTCGGGACAGATCAATTCACCCCTCCACTTT
CASSFSGQINSPLHF
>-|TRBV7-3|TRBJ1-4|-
TGTGCCAGCAGCTTAACGACGGGGGAAAAACTGTTTTTT
CASSLTTGEKLFF
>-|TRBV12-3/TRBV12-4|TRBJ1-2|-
TGTGCCAGCAACAGGGACTATGGCTACACCTTC
CASNRDYGYTF
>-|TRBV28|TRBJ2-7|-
TGTGCCACCTGGGACTTGGGATTATACGAGCAGTACTTC
CATWDLGLYEQYF
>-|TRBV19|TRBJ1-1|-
TGTGCCAGTAGTCAGGGAGCCGGAGACACTGAAGCTTTCTTT
CASSQGAGDTEAFF
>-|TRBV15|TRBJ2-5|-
TGTGCCAACGGGGTGACCGAATACCAAGAGACCCAGTACTTC
CANGVTEYQETQYF
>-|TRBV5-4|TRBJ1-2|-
TGTGCCAGCAGGCTGATGGGGGGCGCATCTGGCTACACCTTC
CASRLMGGASGYTF
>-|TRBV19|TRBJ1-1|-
TGTGCCAGTAGTATAGGAACGGGGTTAGAAGCTTTCTTT
CASSIGTGLEAFF
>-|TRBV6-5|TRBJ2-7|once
TGTGCCAGCAGTTACTCAACGGGGGGCCTATCCTACGAGCAGTACTTC
CASSYSTGGLSYEQYF
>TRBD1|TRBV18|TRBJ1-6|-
TGTGCCAGCTCACCACGGACAGGGGTATTGAATAATTCACCCCTCCACTTT
CASSPRTGVLNNSPLHF
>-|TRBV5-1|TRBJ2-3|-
TGCGCCAGCAGCCCACGTACCGTAGGGGTGGCGCAGTATTTT
CASSPRTVGVAQYF